Sequencing of this T cell receptor (beta chain) was carried out in a study of blood T cell repertoires in COVID-19. Across the whole study: Sites across the United States, Italy and Spain contributed samples from acute and convalescent COVID-19.

Only in-frame clones appear in the TCRdb table, and some are missing; sequencing was by immunoSEQ multiplex PCR. The data show 150,000 to 200,000 clones, 88% seen once. CDR3 length: 15 residues. The V gene end was trimmed by 4 bases and the J gene end by 7 bases; junction bases not matched to a gene: 9. Germline CDR1 is LGHDT and CDR2 is YNNKEL (reference sequence). V is TRBV3-1 (or the pseudogene TRBV3-2) and J is TRBJ1-4, with 7 bases lining up with TRBD1. The receptor's source is a human donor in a cohort sampled during active COVID-19. Input material: peripheral blood. The CDR3 nucleotides read TGTGCCAGCAGCCTCATACAGGGGTGGGGTGAAAAACTGTTTTTT. Translating gives CASSLIQGWGEKLFF.